The 3 T cell receptor beta chains below were found in one sample sequenced in a study of CXCR3-negative and CXCR3-positive naive CD8 T cells. The antigens of these receptors remain unknown. The study's findings and limits: TRB CDR3 hydrophobicity was greater in CXCR3-positive naive cells than in CXCR3-negative naive cells.

5' RACE that incorporated UMI labels was used to prepare the TRB cDNA libraries. Reanalyzing the 5' RACE reads, TCRdb keeps one entry per CDR3 protein, without DNA. The data include about 150,000 distinct CDR3 sequences; the top ten clones carry about 0.3%. The sequencing sample was made of naive CXCR3+ CD8+ T cells from blood. Subset described: CD45RO-CCR7+CD27+CD95- naive CD8+ T cells expressing CXCR3 (TNR3+). The receptors here all came from a human donor in good health. Some clones in this sample may be carry-over from other donors' samples.

The chain is built from TRBV3-1 and TRBJ2-3. The CDR3 length is 15 residues. Looked up from germline, CDR1 is LGHDT and CDR2 is YNNKEL (reference sequence). The CDR3 is CASSQEVGLTDTQYF.

The chain is built from TRBV29-1 and TRBJ2-7. Germline CDR1 and CDR2: SQVTM and ANQGSEA. The CDR3 sequence is 12 residues long. CDR3 in amino acids: CSVVSQDYEQYF.

V usage is TRBV29-1 and J usage is TRBJ2-1; TCRdb picks TRBD2, but there is no DNA to check that call. Germline V gives CDR1 SQVTM, CDR2 ANQGSEA. CDR3 length equals 19 residues. The chain's CDR3 is CSVEGLLAGGRSSYNEQFF.